A selection of T cell receptor beta chains follows, all from one sample in a study of OX40 agonist ivuxolimab in advanced cancers. Generated by immunoSEQ multiplex PCR, the TCRdb table keeps only in-frame clones and is missing some. The sample has some 90,000 clones, approximately 89% seen once. This material consisted of CD4+ or CD8+ T cells sorted from blood, taken in a trial of the OX40 agonist ivuxolimab. The source is an adult with an advanced solid tumor such as melanoma, head and neck, liver or kidney cancer. CDR3s include the opening cysteine and the closing phenylalanine or tryptophan. D genes are given only for firm matches. Rows may omit the clone size; those that give it use once, few, many or a size class.

v_call: TRBV4-3
j_call: TRBJ2-1
clone_size: -
d_call: -
cdr3_aa: CASSLRSGPHNEQFF
cdr3_nt: TGCGCCAGCAGCCTCAGAAGCGGCCCCCATAATGAGCAGTTCTTC

v_call: TRBV30
j_call: TRBJ1-2
clone_size: -
d_call: -
cdr3_aa: CAWSREGGYTF
cdr3_nt: TGTGCCTGGTCCCGGGAGGGTGGCTACACCTTC

v_call: TRBV2
j_call: TRBJ2-3
clone_size: -
d_call: TRBD2
cdr3_aa: CASSGREGSTDTQYF
cdr3_nt: TGTGCCAGCAGTGGCCGGGAGGGAAGCACAGATACGCAGTATTTT

v_call: TRBV11-2
j_call: TRBJ2-7
clone_size: -
d_call: TRBD2
cdr3_aa: CASSLARGSGRAFEQYF
cdr3_nt: TGTGCCAGCAGCTTAGCTCGGGGTAGCGGGAGGGCATTTGAGCAGTACTTC

v_call: TRBV9
j_call: TRBJ1-3
clone_size: -
d_call: TRBD1
cdr3_aa: CASSVSGQGVTGNTIYF
cdr3_nt: TGTGCCAGCAGCGTAAGCGGACAGGGGGTAACTGGAAACACCATATATTTT

v_call: TRBV7-6
j_call: TRBJ2-1
clone_size: -
d_call: TRBD1
cdr3_aa: CASSLVGQGENEQFF
cdr3_nt: TGTGCCAGCAGCTTAGTAGGGCAGGGGGAGAATGAGCAGTTCTTC

v_call: TRBV28
j_call: TRBJ2-1
clone_size: -
d_call: -
cdr3_aa: CASSKFPSSYNEQFF
cdr3_nt: TGTGCCAGCAGTAAATTCCCGAGCTCCTACAATGAGCAGTTCTTC

v_call: TRBV5-1
j_call: TRBJ1-1
clone_size: -
d_call: -
cdr3_aa: CASSSGPSQTHTEAFF
cdr3_nt: TGCGCCAGCAGCTCTGGGCCATCCCAGACGCACACTGAAGCTTTCTTT

v_call: TRBV7-9
j_call: TRBJ1-1
clone_size: -
d_call: -
cdr3_aa: CASSPWTANTEAFF
cdr3_nt: TGTGCCAGCAGCCCATGGACCGCGAACACTGAAGCTTTCTTT

v_call: TRBV18
j_call: TRBJ2-1
clone_size: -
d_call: -
cdr3_aa: CASSPFDLGRGQFF
cdr3_nt: TGTGCCAGCTCACCATTTGATTTGGGGAGAGGGCAGTTCTTC

v_call: TRBV5-5
j_call: TRBJ2-7
clone_size: -
d_call: -
cdr3_aa: CASSATYSGQYF
cdr3_nt: TGTGCCAGCAGCGCGACCTATAGCGGGCAGTACTTC

v_call: TRBV7-9
j_call: TRBJ1-5
clone_size: -
d_call: -
cdr3_aa: CASSLIPQTYSNQPQHF
cdr3_nt: TGTGCCAGCAGCTTAATTCCACAAACATATAGCAATCAGCCCCAGCATTTT

v_call: TRBV19
j_call: TRBJ2-3
clone_size: once
d_call: -
cdr3_aa: CATHRGQVGVDTQYF
cdr3_nt: TGTGCCACCCATCGGGGGCAGGTGGGCGTGGATACGCAGTATTTT

v_call: TRBV5-5
j_call: TRBJ1-5
clone_size: -
d_call: TRBD1
cdr3_aa: CASSLMGQGSSQPQHF
cdr3_nt: TGTGCCAGCAGCTTGATGGGACAGGGTTCATCTCAGCCCCAGCATTTT

v_call: TRBV19
j_call: TRBJ2-6
clone_size: -
d_call: -
cdr3_aa: CASSADSGANVLTF
cdr3_nt: TGTGCCAGTAGTGCGGACTCTGGGGCCAACGTCCTGACTTTC

v_call: TRBV11-2
j_call: TRBJ1-1
clone_size: -
d_call: -
cdr3_aa: CASSLDNMSTEAFF
cdr3_nt: TGTGCCAGCAGCCTCGACAATATGAGCACTGAAGCTTTCTTT

v_call: TRBV5-1
j_call: TRBJ2-3
clone_size: -
d_call: -
cdr3_aa: CASSLDGFTDTQYF
cdr3_nt: TGCGCCAGCAGCTTGGACGGGTTCACAGATACGCAGTATTTT

v_call: TRBV2
j_call: TRBJ2-7
clone_size: -
d_call: -
cdr3_aa: CASRRAGSYEQYF
cdr3_nt: TGTGCCAGCAGAAGGGCAGGATCCTACGAGCAGTACTTC

v_call: TRBV11-2
j_call: TRBJ1-1
clone_size: -
d_call: -
cdr3_aa: CASSSRLGLMSMNTEAFF
cdr3_nt: TGTGCCAGCAGCTCCCGCTTGGGCCTCATGTCTATGAACACTGAAGCTTTCTTT

v_call: TRBV6-6
j_call: TRBJ1-1
clone_size: -
d_call: -
cdr3_aa: CASSFDFEAFF
cdr3_nt: TGTGCCAGCAGTTTTGATTTTGAAGCTTTCTTT

v_call: TRBV7-2
j_call: TRBJ2-3
clone_size: -
d_call: -
cdr3_aa: CASSLESRGTPTDTQYF
cdr3_nt: TGTGCCAGCAGCTTAGAGTCCAGAGGGACCCCCACAGATACGCAGTATTTT

v_call: TRBV30
j_call: TRBJ2-5
clone_size: once
d_call: TRBD2
cdr3_aa: CAWQRELAGQETQYF
cdr3_nt: TGTGCCTGGCAGAGAGAACTAGCGGGTCAAGAGACCCAGTACTTC

v_call: TRBV9
j_call: TRBJ2-5
clone_size: -
d_call: -
cdr3_aa: CASSVATRGSLETQYF
cdr3_nt: TGTGCCAGCAGCGTAGCTACCAGGGGTAGTCTAGAGACCCAGTACTTC

v_call: TRBV11-3
j_call: TRBJ1-4
clone_size: -
d_call: -
cdr3_aa: CASSYGQSGEKLFF
cdr3_nt: TGTGCCAGCAGCTATGGACAGAGCGGTGAAAAACTGTTTTTT

v_call: TRBV7-2
j_call: TRBJ1-5
clone_size: -
d_call: -
cdr3_aa: CASSLVLGASQPQHF
cdr3_nt: TGTGCCAGCAGCTTAGTTTTGGGGGCTAGTCAGCCCCAGCATTTT

v_call: TRBV10-2
j_call: TRBJ2-3
clone_size: -
d_call: TRBD1
cdr3_aa: CASSTRTGSTDTQYF
cdr3_nt: TGCGCCAGCAGTACCCGGACAGGGAGCACAGATACGCAGTATTTT

v_call: TRBV7-8
j_call: TRBJ1-3
clone_size: -
d_call: -
cdr3_aa: CASSLGAHSGNTIYF
cdr3_nt: TGTGCCAGCAGCTTAGGGGCACACTCTGGAAACACCATATATTTT

v_call: TRBV5-1
j_call: TRBJ1-1
clone_size: few
d_call: -
cdr3_aa: CASKEFSTEAFF
cdr3_nt: TGCGCCAGCAAAGAGTTTAGCACTGAAGCTTTCTTT

v_call: TRBV7-2
j_call: TRBJ1-3
clone_size: -
d_call: -
cdr3_aa: CASSLAVGNTIYF
cdr3_nt: TGTGCCAGCAGCTTAGCGGTTGGAAACACCATATATTTT

v_call: TRBV5-6
j_call: TRBJ2-6
clone_size: -
d_call: -
cdr3_aa: CASSLGSSGANVLTF
cdr3_nt: TGTGCCAGCAGCTTGGGGAGCTCTGGGGCCAACGTCCTGACTTTC

v_call: TRBV27
j_call: TRBJ2-1
clone_size: -
d_call: TRBD2
cdr3_aa: CASSWTSGSLYEQFF
cdr3_nt: TGTGCCAGCAGTTGGACTAGCGGGAGCCTCTATGAGCAGTTCTTC

v_call: TRBV6-1
j_call: TRBJ2-2
clone_size: -
d_call: TRBD1
cdr3_aa: CASSERTGAGELFF
cdr3_nt: TGTGCCAGCAGTGAAAGGACAGGGGCCGGGGAGCTGTTTTTT

v_call: TRBV29-1
j_call: TRBJ1-1
clone_size: -
d_call: -
cdr3_aa: CSVELQGKAFF
cdr3_nt: TGCAGCGTCGAGCTCCAGGGGAAAGCTTTCTTT

v_call: TRBV19
j_call: TRBJ2-1
clone_size: once
d_call: TRBD2
cdr3_aa: CASTVEGTRYHNEQFF
cdr3_nt: TGTGCCAGTACCGTAGAGGGGACTAGGTACCACAATGAGCAGTTCTTC

v_call: TRBV10-3
j_call: TRBJ2-3
clone_size: -
d_call: TRBD2
cdr3_aa: CAISGLAGVALNTDTQYF
cdr3_nt: TGTGCCATCAGTGGGCTAGCGGGAGTAGCTCTTAACACAGATACGCAGTATTTT

v_call: TRBV30
j_call: TRBJ2-1
clone_size: -
d_call: -
cdr3_aa: CAWRDSVEQFF
cdr3_nt: TGTGCCTGGAGGGACAGTGTTGAGCAGTTCTTC

v_call: TRBV6-5
j_call: TRBJ1-5
clone_size: few
d_call: -
cdr3_aa: CASRDGTNQPQHF
cdr3_nt: TGTGCCAGCAGGGACGGGACGAATCAGCCCCAGCATTTT

v_call: TRBV18
j_call: TRBJ2-7
clone_size: -
d_call: -
cdr3_aa: CASSHRFSESYEQYF
cdr3_nt: TGTGCCAGCTCTCACCGGTTTAGCGAGTCCTACGAGCAGTACTTC

v_call: TRBV27
j_call: TRBJ1-4
clone_size: -
d_call: -
cdr3_aa: CATSLEVTPQKLFF
cdr3_nt: TGTGCCACCAGCCTCGAGGTTACCCCCCAAAAACTGTTTTTT

v_call: TRBV19
j_call: TRBJ1-2
clone_size: -
d_call: -
cdr3_aa: CASSIRWAAAPDYGYTF
cdr3_nt: TGTGCCAGTAGTATACGTTGGGCGGCGGCACCGGATTATGGCTACACCTTC

v_call: TRBV11-2
j_call: TRBJ1-5
clone_size: once
d_call: -
cdr3_aa: CASSLGEGNQPQHF
cdr3_nt: TGTGCCAGCAGCTTAGGGGAGGGCAATCAGCCCCAGCATTTT

v_call: TRBV11-3
j_call: TRBJ2-3
clone_size: -
d_call: -
cdr3_aa: CASSLETDTQYF
cdr3_nt: TGTGCCAGCAGCTTAGAAACAGATACGCAGTATTTT

v_call: TRBV6-5
j_call: TRBJ1-5
clone_size: -
d_call: TRBD1
cdr3_aa: CASSSRTGQSKPQHF
cdr3_nt: TGTGCCAGCAGTTCCCGGACAGGTCAATCTAAACCCCAGCATTTT

v_call: TRBV6-4
j_call: TRBJ1-1
clone_size: -
d_call: TRBD1
cdr3_aa: CASSDGSGGDTEAFF
cdr3_nt: TGTGCCAGCAGTGACGGGTCAGGGGGGGATACTGAAGCTTTCTTT

v_call: TRBV19
j_call: TRBJ1-3
clone_size: -
d_call: TRBD1
cdr3_aa: CASRRNDRVLTRAGNTIYF
cdr3_nt: TGTGCCAGTAGAAGAAATGACAGGGTACTTACTCGTGCCGGAAACACCATATATTTT

v_call: TRBV7-9
j_call: TRBJ1-4
clone_size: -
d_call: -
cdr3_aa: CASSFGLTNEKLFF
cdr3_nt: TGTGCCAGCAGCTTTGGGCTCACTAATGAAAAACTGTTTTTT